The sequence of this T cell receptor (beta chain) was determined in a study of CD8+ T cells in alopecia areata. Reverse transcribed after extraction, RNA yielded cDNA as the sequencing template. TCRdb's copy holds only in-frame clones and misses some; the assay was immunoSEQ multiplex PCR. The sample carries about 180,000 clones, around half recorded once. Broader study findings: Normal skin contains resident alphabeta T cells, and these are also sequenced in scalp samples. Numerous expanded lesional clones remained in scalp and blood during tofacitinib.

The CDR3 loop spans 16 amino acids. V shed 4 bases and J 8 bases; nucleotides not matched to a gene: 9. Germline assignment: CDR1 SEHNR and CDR2 FQNEAQ (reference sequence). The treatment is: oral pan-JAK inhibitor, 5-10 mg twice daily. Alopecia areata patients provided lesional scalp punch biopsies and peripheral blood, both collected for the study. Sorted populations comprised CD4+ and CD8+ T cells obtained from PBMCs. Concerning this clone: Its antigen remains unknown.

Sequencing was performed on CD8+ T cells sorted from blood, taken at week 24, from a patient treated with tofacitinib. The origin of this receptor is a human donor with alopecia areata. This chain links TRBV7-9 with TRBJ1-6; 9 nucleotides line up with TRBD1. The CDR3 is CASSSPGTGIDSPLHF. The CDR3 DNA reads as TGTGCCAGCAGCTCACCCGGGACAGGGATTGATTCACCCCTCCACTTT. Full variable domain (rest looked up from reference TRBV7-9 and TRBJ1-6): DTGVSQNPRHKITKRGQNVTFRCDPISEHNRLYWYRQTLGQGPEFLTYFQNEAQLEKSRLLSDRFSAERPKGSFSTLEIQRTEQGDSAMYLCASSSPGTGIDSPLHFGNGTRLTVT.